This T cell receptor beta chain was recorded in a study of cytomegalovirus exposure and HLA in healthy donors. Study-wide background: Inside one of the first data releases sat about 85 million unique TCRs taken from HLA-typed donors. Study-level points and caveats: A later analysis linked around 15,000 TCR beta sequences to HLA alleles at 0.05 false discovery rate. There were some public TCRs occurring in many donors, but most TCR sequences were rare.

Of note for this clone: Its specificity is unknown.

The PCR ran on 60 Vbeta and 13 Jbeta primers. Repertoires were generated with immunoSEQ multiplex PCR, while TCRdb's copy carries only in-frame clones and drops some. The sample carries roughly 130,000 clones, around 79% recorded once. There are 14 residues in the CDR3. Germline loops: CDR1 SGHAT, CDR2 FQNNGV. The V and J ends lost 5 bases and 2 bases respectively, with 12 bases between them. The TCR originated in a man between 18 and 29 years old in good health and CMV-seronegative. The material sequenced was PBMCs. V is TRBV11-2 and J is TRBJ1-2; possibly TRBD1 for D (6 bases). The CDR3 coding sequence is TGTGCCAGCAGCGTAGGGACAAAGAACTATGGCTACACCTTC. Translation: CASSVGTKNYGYTF.